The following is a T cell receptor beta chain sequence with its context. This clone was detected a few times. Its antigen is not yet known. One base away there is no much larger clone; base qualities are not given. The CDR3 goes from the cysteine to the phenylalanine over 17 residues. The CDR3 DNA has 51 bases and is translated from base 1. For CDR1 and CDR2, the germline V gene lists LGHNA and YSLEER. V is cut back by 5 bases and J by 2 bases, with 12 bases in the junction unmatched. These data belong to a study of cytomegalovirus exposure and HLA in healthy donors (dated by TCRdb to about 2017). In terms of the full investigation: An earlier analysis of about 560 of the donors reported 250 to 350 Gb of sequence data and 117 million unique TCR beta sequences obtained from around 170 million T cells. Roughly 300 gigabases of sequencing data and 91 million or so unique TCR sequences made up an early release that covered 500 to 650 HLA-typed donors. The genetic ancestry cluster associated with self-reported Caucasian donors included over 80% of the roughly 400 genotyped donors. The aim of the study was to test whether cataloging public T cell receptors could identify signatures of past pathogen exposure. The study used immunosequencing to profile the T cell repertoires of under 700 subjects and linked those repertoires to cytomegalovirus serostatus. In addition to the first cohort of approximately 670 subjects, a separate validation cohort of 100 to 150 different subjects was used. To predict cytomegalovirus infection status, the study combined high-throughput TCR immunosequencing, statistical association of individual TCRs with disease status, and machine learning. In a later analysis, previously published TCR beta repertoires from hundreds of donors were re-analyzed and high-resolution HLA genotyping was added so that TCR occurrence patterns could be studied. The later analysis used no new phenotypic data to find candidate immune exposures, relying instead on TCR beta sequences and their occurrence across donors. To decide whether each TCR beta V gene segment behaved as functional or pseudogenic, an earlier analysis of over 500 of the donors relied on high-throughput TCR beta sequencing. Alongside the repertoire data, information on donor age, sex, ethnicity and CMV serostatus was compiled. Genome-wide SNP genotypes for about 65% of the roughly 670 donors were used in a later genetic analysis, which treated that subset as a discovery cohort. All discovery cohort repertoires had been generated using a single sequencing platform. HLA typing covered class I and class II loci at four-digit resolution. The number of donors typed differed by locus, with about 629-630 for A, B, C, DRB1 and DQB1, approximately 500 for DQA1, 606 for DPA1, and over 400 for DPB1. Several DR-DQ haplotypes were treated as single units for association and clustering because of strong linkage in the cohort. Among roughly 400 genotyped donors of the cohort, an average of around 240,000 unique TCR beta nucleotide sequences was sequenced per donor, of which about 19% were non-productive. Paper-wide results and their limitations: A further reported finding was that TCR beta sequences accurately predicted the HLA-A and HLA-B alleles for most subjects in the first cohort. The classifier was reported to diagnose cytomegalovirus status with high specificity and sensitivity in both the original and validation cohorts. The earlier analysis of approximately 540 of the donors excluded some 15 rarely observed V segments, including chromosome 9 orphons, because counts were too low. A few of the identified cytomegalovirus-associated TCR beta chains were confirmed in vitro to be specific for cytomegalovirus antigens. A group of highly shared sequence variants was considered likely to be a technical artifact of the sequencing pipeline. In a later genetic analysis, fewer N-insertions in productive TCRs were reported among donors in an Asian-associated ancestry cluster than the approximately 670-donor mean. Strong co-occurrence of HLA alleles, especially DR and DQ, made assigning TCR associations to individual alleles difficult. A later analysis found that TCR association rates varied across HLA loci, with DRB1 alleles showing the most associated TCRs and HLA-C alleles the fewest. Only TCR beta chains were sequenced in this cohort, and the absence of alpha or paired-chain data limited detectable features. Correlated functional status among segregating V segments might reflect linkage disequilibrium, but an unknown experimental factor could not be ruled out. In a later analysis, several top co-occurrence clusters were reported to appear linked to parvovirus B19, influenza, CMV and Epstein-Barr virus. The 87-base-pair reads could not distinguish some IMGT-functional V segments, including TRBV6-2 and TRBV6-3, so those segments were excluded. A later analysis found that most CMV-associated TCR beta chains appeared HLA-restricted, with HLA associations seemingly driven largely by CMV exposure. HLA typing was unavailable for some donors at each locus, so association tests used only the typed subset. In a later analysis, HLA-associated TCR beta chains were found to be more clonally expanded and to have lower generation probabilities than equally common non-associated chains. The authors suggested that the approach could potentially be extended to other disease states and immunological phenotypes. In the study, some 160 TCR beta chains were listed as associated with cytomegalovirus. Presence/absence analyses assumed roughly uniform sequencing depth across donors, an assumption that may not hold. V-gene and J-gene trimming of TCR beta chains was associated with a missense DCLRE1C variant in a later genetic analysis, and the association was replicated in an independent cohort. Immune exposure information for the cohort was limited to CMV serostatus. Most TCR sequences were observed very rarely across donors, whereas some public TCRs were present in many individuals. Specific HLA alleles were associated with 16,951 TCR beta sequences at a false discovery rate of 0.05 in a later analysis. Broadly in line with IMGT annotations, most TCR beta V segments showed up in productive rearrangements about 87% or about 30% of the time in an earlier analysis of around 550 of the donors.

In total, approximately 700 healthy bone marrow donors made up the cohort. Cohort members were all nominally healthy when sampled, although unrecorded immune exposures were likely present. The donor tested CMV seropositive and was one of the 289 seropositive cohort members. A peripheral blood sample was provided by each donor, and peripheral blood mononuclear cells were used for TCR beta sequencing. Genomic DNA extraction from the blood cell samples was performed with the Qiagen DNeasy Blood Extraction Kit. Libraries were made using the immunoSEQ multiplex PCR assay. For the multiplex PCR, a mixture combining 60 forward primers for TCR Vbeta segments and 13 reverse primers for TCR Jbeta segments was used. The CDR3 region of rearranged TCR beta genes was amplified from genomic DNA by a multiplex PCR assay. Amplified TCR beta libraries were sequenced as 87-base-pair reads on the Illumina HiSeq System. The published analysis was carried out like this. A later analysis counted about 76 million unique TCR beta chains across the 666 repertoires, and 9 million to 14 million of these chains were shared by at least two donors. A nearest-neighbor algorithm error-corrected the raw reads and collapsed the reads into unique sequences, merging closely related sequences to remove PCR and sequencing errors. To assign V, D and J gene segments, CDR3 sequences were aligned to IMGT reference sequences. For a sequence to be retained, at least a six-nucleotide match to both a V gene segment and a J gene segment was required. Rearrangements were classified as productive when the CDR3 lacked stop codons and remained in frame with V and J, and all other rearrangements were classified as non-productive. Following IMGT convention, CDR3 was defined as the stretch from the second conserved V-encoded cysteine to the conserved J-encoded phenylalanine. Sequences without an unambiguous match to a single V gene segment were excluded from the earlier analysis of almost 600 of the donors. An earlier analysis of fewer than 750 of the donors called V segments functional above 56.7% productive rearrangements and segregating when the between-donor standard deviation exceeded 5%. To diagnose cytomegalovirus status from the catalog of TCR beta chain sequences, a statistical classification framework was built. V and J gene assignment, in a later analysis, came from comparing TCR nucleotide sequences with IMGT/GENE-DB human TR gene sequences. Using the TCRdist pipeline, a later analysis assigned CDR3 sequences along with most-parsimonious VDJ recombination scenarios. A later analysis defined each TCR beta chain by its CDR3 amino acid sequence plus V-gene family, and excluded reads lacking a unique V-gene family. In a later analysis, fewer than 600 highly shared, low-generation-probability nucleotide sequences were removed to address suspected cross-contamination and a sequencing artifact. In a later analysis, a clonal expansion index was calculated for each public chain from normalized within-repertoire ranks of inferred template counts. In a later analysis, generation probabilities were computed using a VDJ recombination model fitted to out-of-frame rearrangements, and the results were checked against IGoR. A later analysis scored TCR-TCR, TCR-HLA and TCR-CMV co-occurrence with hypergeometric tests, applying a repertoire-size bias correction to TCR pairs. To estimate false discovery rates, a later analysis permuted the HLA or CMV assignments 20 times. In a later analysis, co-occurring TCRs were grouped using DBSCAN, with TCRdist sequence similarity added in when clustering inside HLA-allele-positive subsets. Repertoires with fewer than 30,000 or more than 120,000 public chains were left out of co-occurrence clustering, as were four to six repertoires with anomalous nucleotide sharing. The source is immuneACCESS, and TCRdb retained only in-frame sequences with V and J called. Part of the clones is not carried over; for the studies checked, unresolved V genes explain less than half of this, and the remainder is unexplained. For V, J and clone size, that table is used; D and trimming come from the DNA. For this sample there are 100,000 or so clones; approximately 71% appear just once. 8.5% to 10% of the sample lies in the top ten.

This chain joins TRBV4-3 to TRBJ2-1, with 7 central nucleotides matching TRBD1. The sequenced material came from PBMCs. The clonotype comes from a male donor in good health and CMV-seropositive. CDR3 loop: CASSVLPQGWAYNEQFF. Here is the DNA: TGCGCCAGCAGCGTTTTACCACAGGGGTGGGCCTACAATGAGCAGTTCTTC.